This record looks at one T cell receptor beta chain sequence and its context. Antigen: not known. TCRdb reprocessed the 5' RACE reads via MiXCR and lists one record per CDR3 protein. The data hold a few hundred thousand distinct CDR3 sequences, with more than 20% observed a single time. This sample stems from a study of CD8 T cells in ankylosing spondylitis. Regarding the study as a whole: One TCR beta motif, made up of several highly homologous variants, appeared characteristic of ankylosing spondylitis blood.

V lost 3 bases and J lost 2, with 12 bases in between. This CDR3 has 15 amino acids. Germline CDR1 reads KGHDR; CDR2 reads SFDVKD. Sequenced: blood, either unsorted or a sorted T cell fraction (not recorded which). The chain combines TRBV24-1 with TRBJ2-5, with unresolved D. The source of this sequence is a male donor with ankylosing spondylitis. CDR3 in amino acids: CATSDPSPGQETQYF. Here the CDR3 DNA reads TGTGCCACCAGTGATCCGAGCCCAGGTCAAGAGACCCAGTACTTC.